These 12 T cell receptor beta chains originate from one sample sequenced in a study of blood T cell repertoires in COVID-19. The assay was immunoSEQ multiplex PCR, and TCRdb's table has in-frame clones only and misses some. The table lists approximately 200,000 clones, 86% of them singletons. The sequenced sample consisted of PBMCs or T cells enriched from blood (not recorded which). All receptors derive from a woman aged 25 to 39 who had recovered from COVID-19.

This clone was recorded once. The J gene is TRBJ2-7, the V gene TRBV7-9; TRBD1 agrees at 9 bases. V trimming: 1 base; J trimming: 5 bases; junction bases outside the gene matches: 6. There are 15 residues in the CDR3. Germline CDR1 reads SEHNR; CDR2 reads FQNEAQ (reference sequence). This chain's CDR3 is CASSLDPGQGDEQYF. The CDR3 DNA is TGTGCCAGCAGCTTAGACCCGGGACAGGGTGACGAGCAGTACTTC.

The chain couples TRBV7-9 to TRBJ1-1; a possible D gene is TRBD1 (6 bases). Germline V CDR1 and CDR2: SEHNR, FQNEAQ (reference sequence). V was trimmed by 6 bases and J by 1 base, leaving 15 bases between them. The CDR3 has 15 amino acids. CDR3 sequence: CASRSGQTENTEAFF. CDR3 DNA: TGTGCCAGCAGATCCGGACAGACGGAGAACACTGAAGCTTTCTTT.

The rearrangement joins TRBV5-6 to TRBJ2-2; D remains unclear. V lost 1 base to trimming and J lost 1 base, with 8 bases between them. This CDR3 has 15 amino acids. Germline V gives CDR1 SGHDT, CDR2 YYEEEE. The CDR3 nucleotides read TGTGCCAGCAGCTTGCTTGGGCAGAACACCGGGGAGCTGTTTTTT. Translation gives CASSLLGQNTGELFF.

This clone was detected only a few times. The chain links TRBV4-1 to TRBJ2-7; D not certain. From germline, CDR1 is MGHRA and CDR2 YSYEKL. The CDR3 spans 15 residues. With 0 bases removed from V and 3 bases from J, the gap between germline ends came to 12 bases. CDR3 sequence (DNA): TGCGCCAGCAGCCAAGATATGACGGGTAACTACGAGCAGTACTTC. It specifies CASSQDMTGNYEQYF.

The genes are TRBV18 and TRBJ2-7, with D unclear. Trimming removed 6 bases from V and 4 bases from J, with 13 bases in between. CDR3 size: 13 residues. Germline loops: CDR1 KGHSH, CDR2 LQKENI. This CDR3 reads CASSMRRSYEQYF. The CDR3 DNA follows: TGTGCCAGCTCCATGCGGCGGTCATACGAGCAGTACTTC.

This chain joins TRBV18 and TRBJ2-7, with 14 bases aligning to TRBD2. The CDR3 extends over 15 amino acids. Trimming at V came to 8 bases and at J to 5 bases, leaving 8 bases not matched to a gene. Germline lookup yields CDR1 KGHSH and CDR2 LQKENI. CDR3 DNA sequence: TGTGCCAGCGCAGCAAGGACTAGCGGGAGGAACGAGCAGTACTTC. As protein: CASAARTSGRNEQYF.

This clone has only one observation. The gene calls are TRBV3-1 (or the pseudogene TRBV3-2) and TRBJ2-1; 9 positions match TRBD2. The CDR3 sequence is 15 residues long. V was pared by 3 bases and J by 4 bases, with 4 bases of the junction left unmatched. Germline V gene lookup returns CDR1 LGHDT and CDR2 YNNKEL (reference sequence). The CDR3 loop is CASSHSGGGYNEQFF. The DNA for the CDR3 is TGTGCCAGCAGCCATAGCGGGGGAGGATACAATGAGCAGTTCTTC.

The genes are TRBV20-1 and TRBJ1-2; the D gene is possibly TRBD1 (5 bases). The germline CDR1 and CDR2 sequences are DFQATT and SNEGSKA (reference sequence). The ends were cut back, 1 base at V and 7 bases at J, with 7 bases in the middle. CDR3 length: 11 amino acids. The CDR3 nucleotides are TGCAGTGCTAGAGCAGGGTCTGGCTACACCTTC. It yields the protein CSARAGSGYTF.

The CDR3 sequence is CATAPEGNTGELFF. CDR3 in DNA: TGTGCCACCGCCCCCGAGGGGAACACCGGGGAGCTGTTTTTT. The chain uses TRBV15 and TRBJ2-2; weak D call: TRBD2 (5 bases). Trimming cost V 8 bases and J 1 base, with 11 bases left between them. The CDR3 covers 14 residues. CDR1 is LNHNV and CDR2 is YYDKDF in the germline V gene (reference sequence).

The V call is TRBV2, the J call TRBJ1-1; perhaps TRBD1 as D (6 bases). This CDR3 contains 14 residues. In germline, CDR1 is SNHLY, CDR2 FYNNEI. Deletions cut 6 bases from V and 1 base from J, with 12 bases between. CDR3 bases: TGTGCCAGCAGCGGAACGACAGGGAACACTGAAGCTTTCTTT. Protein product: CASSGTTGNTEAFF.

Written as DNA, the CDR3 is TGTGCCAGCAGCCAAGTAAAGGGGGAGCAGTTCTTC. The encoded protein is CASSQVKGEQFF. The V gene is TRBV3-1 (or the pseudogene TRBV3-2), the J gene TRBJ2-1; TRBD1 might be the D (5 bases). Germline CDR1 is LGHDT and CDR2 is YNNKEL (reference sequence). The V and J ends lost 1 base and 10 bases respectively, with 8 bases between them. The CDR3 extends over 12 amino acids.

V is TRBV4-1 and J is TRBJ2-1; D is perhaps TRBD2 (6 bases). There are 13 residues in the CDR3. Germline V gene data show CDR1 as MGHRA and CDR2 as YSYEKL. Trimming took 3 bases from V and 5 from J, leaving 8 bases between them. The CDR3 loop reads CASSQTRDNEQFF. Here the CDR3 DNA reads TGCGCCAGCAGCCAGACTAGAGACAATGAGCAGTTCTTC.